One and the same sample provided the 5 T cell receptor beta chains below, sequenced in a study of control samples from healthy donors and cancer patients. Data came from immunoSEQ multiplex PCR; TCRdb stores just in-frame clones and leaves some out. Among approximately 20,000 clones listed, roughly 80% were seen once. Sequencing input: PBMCs. The receptor set was obtained from a woman aged 70 to 79 with lung cancer.

This clone was recorded a few times. This chain uses TRBV28 with TRBJ2-2; 8 bases are shared with TRBD2. Germline V lookup: CDR1 MDHEN, CDR2 SYDVKM. Germline trimming cut 2 bases from V and 6 bases from J; bases unmatched to any gene: 8. This CDR3 spans 16 amino acids. In DNA form, the CDR3 reads TGTGCCAGCAGTTTAGGGGCAGCGGGAGTCGCCGGGGAGCTGTTTTTT. This codes for CASSLGAAGVAGELFF.

The chain uses TRBV3-1 (or the pseudogene TRBV3-2) and TRBJ2-5; 8 bases are shared with TRBD2. The germline V gene has CDR1 LGHDT and CDR2 YNNKEL (reference sequence). The CDR3 length is 13 residues. The CDR3 nucleotides are TGTGCTAGTAAGCGGGAGTATCCAGAGACCCAGTACTTC. Protein sequence: CASKREYPETQYF.

The chain is built from TRBV5-1 and TRBJ2-7; maybe TRBD1 (5 bases). The CDR3 length is 13 residues. Germline CDR1 and CDR2: SGHRS and YFSETQ. Trimming shortened V by 0 bases and J by 4 bases, and 8 bases separated the two germline ends. CDR3 bases: TGCGCCAGCAGCTTGGGGGGCGAATACGAGCAGTACTTC. Protein: CASSLGGEYEQYF.

This clone showed up just a few times. The chain is built from TRBV7-3 and TRBJ2-2; the D is unclear. Germline V gene lookup returns CDR1 SGHTA and CDR2 FQGTGA. CDR3 length: 13 residues. With 1 base removed from V and 3 bases from J, the gap between germline ends came to 3 bases. CDR3 amino acids: CASSLSYTGELFF. CDR3 nucleotide sequence: TGTGCCAGCAGCTTAAGTTACACCGGGGAGCTGTTTTTT.

V usage is TRBV28 and J usage is TRBJ1-2; D unresolved. The CDR3 sequence is 13 residues long. Trimming took 5 bases from V and 7 from J, leaving 14 bases between them. The germline V gene has CDR1 MDHEN and CDR2 SYDVKM. The CDR3 nucleotides read TGTGCCAGCAGTGGTCAGCGGGGAGCTGGCTACACCTTC. It specifies CASSGQRGAGYTF.